This TCR beta chain was found in a study of technical replicates of blood from a few donors. The V gene's germline CDR1 is SEHNR and CDR2 FQNEAQ (reference sequence). The V end lost 6 bases, the J end lost 6 bases, and 18 bases lay between the germline ends. This CDR3 is 15 amino acids long. Libraries were prepared by immunoSEQ multiplex PCR; TCRdb keeps only in-frame clonotypes and omits some of them. The sample consists of around 90,000 clones, over 90% of them appearing once. Input material: T cells isolated from PBMCs. This clonotype was sampled from a human donor in good health. The V gene is TRBV7-9, the J gene TRBJ1-5; D unclear. The CDR3 loop reads CASSSEVRPGQPQHF. The DNA for the CDR3 is TGTGCCAGCAGTAGCGAGGTCCGCCCGGGTCAGCCCCAGCATTTT.